Listed below are T cell receptor beta chains from one sample, sequenced in a study of blood T cell repertoires in COVID-19. TCRdb's copy holds only in-frame clones and misses some; the assay was immunoSEQ multiplex PCR. The table has under 500,000 clones, around 88% seen once; the top ten hold 4.3%. What was sequenced was peripheral blood. These receptors were obtained from a young woman with acute or convalescent COVID-19. Both conserved end residues are part of each CDR3. D genes are given only for firm matches. The listing skips clone size in some rows; elsewhere it reads once, few, many or a size class.

. TRBJ2-7 TRBD1 TRBV5-1 CASSTGQTTYEQYF TGCGCCAGCAGCACGGGACAGACCACCTACGAGCAGTACTTC
once TRBJ2-1 TRBD1 TRBV15 CATSGNPGTGTYNEQFF TGTGCCACCAGCGGAAACCCTGGGACAGGAACCTACAATGAGCAGTTCTTC
. TRBJ2-1 . TRBV7-8 CASSRGREQFF TGTGCCAGCAGTAGAGGGCGGGAGCAGTTCTTC
. TRBJ2-5 . TRBV3-1/TRBV3-2 CASSQQGSGRETQYF TGTGCCAGCAGCCAACAGGGGTCCGGTCGAGAGACCCAGTACTTC
. TRBJ2-3 . TRBV7-3 CASSLEITDTQYF TGTGCCAGCAGCCTGGAGATCACAGATACGCAGTATTTT
. TRBJ2-3 TRBD1 TRBV28 CAGSRTGSTDTQYF TGTGCCGGAAGCCGGACAGGGAGCACAGATACGCAGTATTTT
. TRBJ1-4 TRBD1 TRBV28 CASQPGQGLWGTNEKLFF TGTGCCAGCCAACCGGGACAGGGGCTTTGGGGGACTAATGAAAAACTGTTTTTT
. TRBJ2-5 . TRBV6-5 CASSPDRLQETQYF TGTGCCAGCAGCCCGGACAGACTCCAAGAGACCCAGTACTTC
. TRBJ2-5 . TRBV5-1 CASSPRQLGQETQYF TGCGCCAGCAGCCCGAGGCAGTTAGGCCAAGAGACCCAGTACTTC
. TRBJ1-4 . TRBV5-1 CASSLFEAGEKLFF TGCGCCAGCAGCTTATTCGAAGCCGGTGAAAAACTGTTTTTT
. TRBJ2-6 TRBD1 TRBV6-2/TRBV6-3 CASSYAQGYSGANVLTF TGTGCCAGCAGTTACGCACAGGGGTACTCTGGGGCCAACGTCCTGACTTTC
. TRBJ2-3 . TRBV3-1/TRBV3-2 CASSQGGVGAPDTQYF TGTGCCAGCAGCCAAGGTGGCGTCGGAGCCCCAGATACGCAGTATTTT
. TRBJ1-3 . TRBV10-1 CASSLSVKNTIYF TGCGCCAGCAGTTTGTCAGTAAAAAACACCATATATTTT
. TRBJ2-7 TRBD1 TRBV28 CASSLGDSREYEQYF TGTGCCAGCAGTTTGGGGGACAGTCGAGAGTACGAGCAGTACTTC
. TRBJ1-6 TRBD1 TRBV3-1/TRBV3-2 CASSLWDRGDSPLHF TGTGCCAGCAGCCTCTGGGACAGGGGGGATTCACCCCTCCACTTT
. TRBJ1-1 . TRBV27 CASSAPGTEAFF TGTGCCAGCAGTGCCCCGGGCACTGAAGCTTTCTTT
. TRBJ1-1 TRBD1 TRBV5-1 CASSPTTGYNMNTEAFF TGCGCCAGCAGCCCCACGACAGGGTACAACATGAACACTGAAGCTTTCTTT
few TRBJ2-2 . TRBV4-1 CASSRTRDTANTGELFF TGCGCCAGCAGCCGCACCCGGGACACCGCGAACACCGGGGAGCTGTTTTTT
. TRBJ1-2 . TRBV5-6 CASSQDPNYGYTF TGTGCCAGCTCCCAGGATCCGAACTATGGCTACACCTTC
. TRBJ2-3 . TRBV5-1 CASSFTGHYTDTQYF TGCGCCAGCAGCTTTACCGGACACTACACAGATACGCAGTATTTT
. TRBJ2-7 . TRBV27 CASSLTPHNRARGYEQYF TGTGCCAGCAGTTTAACCCCACACAACAGGGCACGAGGCTACGAGCAGTACTTC
. TRBJ1-5 . TRBV7-2 CASSSQSGSNQPQHF TGTGCCAGCAGCTCTCAGTCGGGGAGCAATCAGCCCCAGCATTTT
. TRBJ1-2 . TRBV12-3/TRBV12-4 CASSPSTGGYTF TGTGCCAGCAGTCCTTCGACGGGTGGCTACACCTTC
. TRBJ2-5 . TRBV27 CASSPRAAGPQYF TGTGCCAGCAGTCCCAGGGCGGCGGGGCCCCAGTACTTC
. TRBJ2-7 . TRBV6-2/TRBV6-3 CASSYFRGVEQYF TGTGCCAGCAGTTACTTCAGGGGTGTCGAGCAGTACTTC